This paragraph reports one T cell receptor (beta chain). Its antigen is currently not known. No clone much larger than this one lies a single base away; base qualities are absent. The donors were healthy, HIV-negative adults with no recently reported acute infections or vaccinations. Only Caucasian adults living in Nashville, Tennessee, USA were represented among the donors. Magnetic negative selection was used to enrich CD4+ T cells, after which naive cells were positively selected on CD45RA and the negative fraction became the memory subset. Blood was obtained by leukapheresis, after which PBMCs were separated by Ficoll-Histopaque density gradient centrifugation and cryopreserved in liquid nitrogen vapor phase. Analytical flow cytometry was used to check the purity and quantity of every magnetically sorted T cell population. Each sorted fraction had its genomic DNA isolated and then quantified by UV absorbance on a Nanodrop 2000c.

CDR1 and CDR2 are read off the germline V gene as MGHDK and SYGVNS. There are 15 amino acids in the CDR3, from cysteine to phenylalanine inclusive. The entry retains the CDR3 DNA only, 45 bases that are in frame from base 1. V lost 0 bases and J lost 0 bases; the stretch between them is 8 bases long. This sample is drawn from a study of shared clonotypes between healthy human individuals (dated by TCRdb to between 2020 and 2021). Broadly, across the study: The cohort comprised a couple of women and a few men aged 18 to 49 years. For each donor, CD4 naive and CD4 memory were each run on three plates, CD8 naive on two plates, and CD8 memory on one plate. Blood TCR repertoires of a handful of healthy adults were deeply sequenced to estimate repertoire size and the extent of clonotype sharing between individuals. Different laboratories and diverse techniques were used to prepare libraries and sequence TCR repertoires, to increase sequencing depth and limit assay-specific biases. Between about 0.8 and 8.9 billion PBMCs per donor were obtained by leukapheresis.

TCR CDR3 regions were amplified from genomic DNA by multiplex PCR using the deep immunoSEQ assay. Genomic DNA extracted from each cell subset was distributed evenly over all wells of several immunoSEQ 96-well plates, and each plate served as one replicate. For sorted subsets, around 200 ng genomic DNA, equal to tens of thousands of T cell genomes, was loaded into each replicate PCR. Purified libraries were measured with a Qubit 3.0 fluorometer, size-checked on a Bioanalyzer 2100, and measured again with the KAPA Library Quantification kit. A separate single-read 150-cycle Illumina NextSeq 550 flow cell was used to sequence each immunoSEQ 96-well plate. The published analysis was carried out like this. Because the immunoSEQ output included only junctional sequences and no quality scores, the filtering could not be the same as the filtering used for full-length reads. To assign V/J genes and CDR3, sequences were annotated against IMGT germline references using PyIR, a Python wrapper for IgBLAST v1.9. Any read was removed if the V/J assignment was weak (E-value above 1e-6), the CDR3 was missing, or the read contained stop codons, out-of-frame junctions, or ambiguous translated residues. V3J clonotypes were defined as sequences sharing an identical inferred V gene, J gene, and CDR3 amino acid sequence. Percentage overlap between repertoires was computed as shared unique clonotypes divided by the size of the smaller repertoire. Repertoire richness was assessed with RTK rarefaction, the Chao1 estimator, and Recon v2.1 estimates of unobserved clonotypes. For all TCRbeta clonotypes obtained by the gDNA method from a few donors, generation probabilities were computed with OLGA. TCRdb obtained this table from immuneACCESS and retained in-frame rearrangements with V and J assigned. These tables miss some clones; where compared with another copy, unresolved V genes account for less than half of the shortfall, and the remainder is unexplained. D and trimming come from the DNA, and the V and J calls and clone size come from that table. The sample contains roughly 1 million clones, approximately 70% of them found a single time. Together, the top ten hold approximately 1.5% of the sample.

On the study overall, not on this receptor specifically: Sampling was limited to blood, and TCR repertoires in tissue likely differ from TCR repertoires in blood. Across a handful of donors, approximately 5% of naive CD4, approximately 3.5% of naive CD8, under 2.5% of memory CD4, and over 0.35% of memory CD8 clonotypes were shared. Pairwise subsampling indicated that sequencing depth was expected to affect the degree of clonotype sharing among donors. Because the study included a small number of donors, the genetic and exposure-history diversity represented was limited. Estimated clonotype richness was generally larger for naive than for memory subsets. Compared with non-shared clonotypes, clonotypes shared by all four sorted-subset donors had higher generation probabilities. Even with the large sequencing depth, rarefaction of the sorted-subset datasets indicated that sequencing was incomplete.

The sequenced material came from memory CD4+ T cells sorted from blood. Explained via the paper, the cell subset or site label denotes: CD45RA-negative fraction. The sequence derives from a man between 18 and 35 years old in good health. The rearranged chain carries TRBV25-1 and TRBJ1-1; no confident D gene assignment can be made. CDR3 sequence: CASSEYNSLNTEAFF. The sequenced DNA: TGTGCCAGCAGTGAATATAACAGCTTGAACACTGAAGCTTTCTTT.